These 4 T cell receptor beta chains were sequenced from one sample in a study of PD-1 blockade in mismatch repair-deficient tumors. Produced via immunoSEQ multiplex PCR; TCRdb's table is partial and in-frame only. The sample lists roughly 84,000 clones, 81% occurring once. The source material was peripheral blood, sampled 12 weeks after starting pembrolizumab. The receptors shown here come from an adult with mismatch repair-deficient cancer.

The chain combines TRBV28 with TRBJ2-2; weak D call: TRBD2 (7 bases). CDR3 size: 15 residues. Trimming pared 4 bases from V and 3 bases from J, leaving 12 bases between. Germline values: CDR1 MDHEN, CDR2 SYDVKM. The CDR3 loop reads CASSSGGRDTGELFF. The CDR3 bases are TGTGCCAGCAGTTCCGGGGGGCGGGACACCGGGGAGCTGTTTTTT.

The chain recombines TRBV7-2 with TRBJ2-7, with D perhaps matching TRBD1 (6 bases). The germline gives CDR1 SGHTA, CDR2 FQGNSA. CDR3 length equals 14 residues. V was pared by 5 bases and J by 6 bases, with 17 bases between. The CDR3: CASSTVPGHTEQYF. The CDR3 coding sequence is TGTGCCAGCAGCACAGTTCCGGGACACACCGAGCAGTACTTC.

This clone was observed a handful of times. V usage is TRBV6-6 and J usage is TRBJ1-1; the D is unclear. Germline values: CDR1 MNHNY, CDR2 SVGAGI (reference sequence). This CDR3 region has 13 residues. Trimming cost V 4 bases and J 4 bases, with 10 bases left between them. The CDR3 bases are TGTGCCAGCAGTTCCCAGATGAGCACTGAAGCTTTCTTT. Amino acids: CASSSQMSTEAFF.

The rearrangement joins TRBV15 to TRBJ2-5; D possibly corresponds to TRBD2 (6 bases). This CDR3 contains 15 residues. Trimming stripped 0 bases from V and 5 bases from J, with 13 bases between. Germline V gene sequence: CDR1 LNHNV, CDR2 YYDKDF (reference sequence). In DNA form, the CDR3 reads TGTGCCACCAGCAGAGACGGGGGAGCAGATGAGACCCAGTACTTC. Amino acid sequence: CATSRDGGADETQYF.